Following are 10 T cell receptor beta chains from one sample sequenced in a study of blood T cell repertoires in COVID-19. Clones were read by immunoSEQ multiplex PCR, and TCRdb kept only the in-frame ones, dropping some. The sample consists of more than 90,000 clones, around 90% of them appearing once. Sequencing used peripheral blood. The receptors come from a human donor in a cohort sampled during active COVID-19.

The chain couples TRBV19 to TRBJ1-5; D is perhaps TRBD1 (6 bases). The germline V and J ends were trimmed by 8 bases and 0 bases, with 20 bases remaining between them. Germline-derived CDR1 and CDR2 are LNHDA and SQIVND (reference sequence). The CDR3 contains 17 residues. The CDR3 coding sequence is TGTGCCAGTCTTCCCTTCGTTGGGGACACTAGCAATCAGCCCCAGCATTTT. This sequence encodes CASLPFVGDTSNQPQHF.

The chain has TRBV19 and TRBJ1-1, with a tentative D call TRBD1 (6 bases). V lost 6 bases and J lost 9, with 20 bases in between. Germline V gives CDR1 LNHDA, CDR2 SQIVND (reference sequence). This CDR3 has 14 amino acids. The CDR3 loop reads CASSPRGKHDKAFF. CDR3 bases: TGTGCCAGTAGCCCTAGGGGGAAGCATGACAAAGCTTTCTTT.

The CDR3 DNA sequence: TGTGCCAGCAGCCAGACCGGGACTAGCCCCTACAATGAGCAGTTCTTC. Its protein is CASSQTGTSPYNEQFF. The rearrangement joins TRBV14 to TRBJ2-1, with TRBD2 matching over 9 bases. Per the germline V gene, CDR1 is SGHDN and CDR2 is FVKESK. V shed 3 bases, J shed 2 bases, and the junction held 5 bases outside the gene matches. The CDR3 is 16 amino acids.

The CDR3 DNA is TGCAGCGTTGAAAGGGGGCAAAGCTACACCTTC. Translated, it gives CSVERGQSYTF. The chain recombines TRBV29-1 with TRBJ1-2; 7 bases align to TRBD1. With V trimmed by 2 bases and J by 9 bases, 3 bases remained unmatched. From germline, CDR1 is SQVTM and CDR2 ANQGSEA. This CDR3 region has 11 residues.

This chain connects TRBV9 to TRBJ2-7; TRBD2 matches 14 bases. The CDR3 runs to 16 residues. Trimming took 0 bases from V and 4 from J; bases not matched to a gene: 3. CDR1 SGDLS and CDR2 YYNGEE come from the germline V gene. CDR3 coding DNA: TGTGCCAGCAGCGTAGGGACTAGCGGGAGGTTATACGAGCAGTACTTC. It specifies CASSVGTSGRLYEQYF. Full variable domain (rest looked up from reference TRBV9 and TRBJ2-7): DSGVTQTPKHLITATGQRVTLRCSPRSGDLSVYWYQQSLDQGLQFLIQYYNGEERAKGNILERFSAQQFPDLHSELNLSSLELGDSALYFCASSVGTSGRLYEQYFGPGTRLTVT.

This clone was found once. The chain links TRBV24-1 to TRBJ2-3; D not certain. Germline-derived CDR1 and CDR2 are KGHDR and SFDVKD. V lost 4 bases and J 1 base, leaving 11 bases between the germline ends. The CDR3 covers 15 residues. This CDR3 is CATSDAPGGTDTQYF. The CDR3 DNA sequence: TGTGCCACCAGTGACGCGCCCGGAGGCACAGATACGCAGTATTTT.

The chain carries TRBV3-1 (or the pseudogene TRBV3-2) and TRBJ2-5, with 9 nucleotides matching TRBD2. This CDR3 is 15 amino acids long. The V and J ends lost 1 base and 4 bases, in that order; junction bases with no gene match: 4. Germline V gene data show CDR1 as LGHDT and CDR2 as YNNKEL (reference sequence). Here the CDR3 reads CASSQVSSGTETQYF. DNA for the CDR3: TGTGCCAGCAGCCAAGTTTCTAGCGGGACAGAGACCCAGTACTTC.

The V call is TRBV29-1, the J call TRBJ2-1; D is uncertain. CDR3 length: 13 amino acids. The V end lost 6 bases, the J end lost 6 bases, and 15 bases lay between the germline ends. Germline CDR1 and CDR2: SQVTM and ANQGSEA. The CDR3 DNA reads as TGCAGCGTCAACGCAGGCCTGCTCAATGAGCAGTTCTTC. This translates into CSVNAGLLNEQFF.

V gene TRBV7-9 combines with J gene TRBJ2-3; D may be TRBD1 (5 bases). The germline V and J ends were trimmed by 5 bases and 2 bases, with 11 bases remaining between them. The CDR3 covers 14 residues. The germline CDR1 and CDR2 sequences are SEHNR and FQNEAQ (reference sequence). In nucleotides, the CDR3 is TGTGCCAGCAGCCTACAGACAGACACAGATACGCAGTATTTT. Its translation is CASSLQTDTDTQYF.

DNA of the CDR3: TGTGCCAGCAGCCCCGGGACTAGCGCGACGCAGTATTTT. Translated: CASSPGTSATQYF. The genes are TRBV7-6 and TRBJ2-3; 10 bases line up with TRBD2. V lost 5 bases, J lost 9 bases, and 5 bases stayed unmatched. The CDR3 contains 13 residues. From germline, CDR1 is SGHVS and CDR2 FNYEAQ.